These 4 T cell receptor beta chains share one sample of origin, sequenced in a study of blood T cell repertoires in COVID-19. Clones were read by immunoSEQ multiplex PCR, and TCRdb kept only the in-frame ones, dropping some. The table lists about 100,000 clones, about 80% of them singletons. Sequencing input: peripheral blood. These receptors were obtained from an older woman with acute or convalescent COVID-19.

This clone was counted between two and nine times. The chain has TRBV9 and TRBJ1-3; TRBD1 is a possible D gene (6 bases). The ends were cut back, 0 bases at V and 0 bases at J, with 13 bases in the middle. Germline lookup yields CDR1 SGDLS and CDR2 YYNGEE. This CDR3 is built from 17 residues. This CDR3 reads CASSVESDRISGNTIYF. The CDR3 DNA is TGTGCCAGCAGCGTAGAATCCGACAGGATCTCTGGAAACACCATATATTTT. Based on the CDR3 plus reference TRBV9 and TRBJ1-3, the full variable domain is DSGVTQTPKHLITATGQRVTLRCSPRSGDLSVYWYQQSLDQGLQFLIQYYNGEERAKGNILERFSAQQFPDLHSELNLSSLELGDSALYFCASSVESDRISGNTIYFGEGSWLTVV.

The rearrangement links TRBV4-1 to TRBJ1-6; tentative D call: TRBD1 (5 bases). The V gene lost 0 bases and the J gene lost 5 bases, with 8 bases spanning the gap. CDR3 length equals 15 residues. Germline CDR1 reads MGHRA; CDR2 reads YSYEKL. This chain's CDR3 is CASSQDRGNNSPLHF. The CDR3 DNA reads TGCGCCAGCAGCCAAGATCGGGGGAATAATTCACCCCTCCACTTT.

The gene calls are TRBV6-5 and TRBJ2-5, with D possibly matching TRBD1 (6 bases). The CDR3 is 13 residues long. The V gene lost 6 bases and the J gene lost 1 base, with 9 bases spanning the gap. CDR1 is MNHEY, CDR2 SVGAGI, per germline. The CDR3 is CASSRTAQETQYF. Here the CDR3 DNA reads TGTGCCAGCAGCCGGACAGCCCAAGAGACCCAGTACTTC.

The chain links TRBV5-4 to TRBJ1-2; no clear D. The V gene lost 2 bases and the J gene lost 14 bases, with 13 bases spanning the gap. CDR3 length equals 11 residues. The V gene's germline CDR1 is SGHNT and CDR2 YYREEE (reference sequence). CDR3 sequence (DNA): TGTGCCAGCAGCTTCTCAGGAGGGAGGACCTTC. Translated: CASSFSGGRTF.